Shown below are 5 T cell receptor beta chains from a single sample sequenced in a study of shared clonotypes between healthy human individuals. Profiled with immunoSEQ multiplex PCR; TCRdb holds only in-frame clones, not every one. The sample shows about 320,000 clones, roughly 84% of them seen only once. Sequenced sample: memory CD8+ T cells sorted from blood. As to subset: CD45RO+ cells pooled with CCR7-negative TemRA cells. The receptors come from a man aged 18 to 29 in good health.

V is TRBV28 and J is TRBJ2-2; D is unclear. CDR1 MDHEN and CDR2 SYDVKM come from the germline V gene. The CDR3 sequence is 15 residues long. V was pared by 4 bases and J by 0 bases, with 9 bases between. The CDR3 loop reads CASSSFDTNTGELFF. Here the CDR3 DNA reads TGTGCCAGCAGTTCTTTCGACACGAACACCGGGGAGCTGTTTTTT. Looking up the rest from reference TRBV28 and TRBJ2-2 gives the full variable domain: DVKVTQSSRYLVKRTGEKVFLECVQDMDHENMFWYRQDPGLGLRLIYFSYDVKMKEKGDIPEGYSVSREKKERFSLILESASTNQTSMYLCASSSFDTNTGELFFGEGSRLTVL.

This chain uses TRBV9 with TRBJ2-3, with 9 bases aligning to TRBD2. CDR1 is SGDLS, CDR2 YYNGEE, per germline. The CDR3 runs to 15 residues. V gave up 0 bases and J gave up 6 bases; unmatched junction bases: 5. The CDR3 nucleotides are TGTGCCAGCAGCGTAGCTAGCGGGGACCCTGATACGCAGTATTTT. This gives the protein CASSVASGDPDTQYF.

The CDR3 protein is CASSPWPYEQYF. The CDR3 nucleotides are TGTGCCAGCAGCCCTTGGCCCTACGAGCAGTACTTC. The rearrangement joins TRBV7-9 to TRBJ2-7; D gene uncertain. Per the germline V gene, CDR1 is SEHNR and CDR2 is FQNEAQ (reference sequence). Trimming cost V 5 bases and J 2 bases, with 7 bases left between them. The CDR3 sequence is 12 residues long.

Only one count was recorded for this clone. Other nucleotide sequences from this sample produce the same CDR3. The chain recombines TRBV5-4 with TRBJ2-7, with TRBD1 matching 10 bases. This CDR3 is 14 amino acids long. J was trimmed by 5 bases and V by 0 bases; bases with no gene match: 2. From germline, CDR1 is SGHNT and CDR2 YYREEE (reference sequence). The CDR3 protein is CASSLGQGADEQYF. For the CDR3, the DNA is TGTGCCAGCAGCTTGGGACAGGGGGCCGACGAGCAGTACTTC.

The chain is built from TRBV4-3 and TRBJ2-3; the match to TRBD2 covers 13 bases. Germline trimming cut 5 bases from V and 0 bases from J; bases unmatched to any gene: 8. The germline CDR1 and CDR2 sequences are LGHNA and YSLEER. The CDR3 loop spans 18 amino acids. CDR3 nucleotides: TGCGCCAGCAGCTCCCGACTAGCGGGAGGTATGAGCACAGATACGCAGTATTTT. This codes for CASSSRLAGGMSTDTQYF.